One sample yielded the 15 T cell receptor beta chains listed below, sequenced in a study of T cells in Graves' hyperthyroidism and ophthalmopathy. Amplification of TCR beta CDR3 regions used RNA as the template. A set of HTBI primers served as the primers for a first-round RT-PCR of the TCR CDR3. TCRdb reanalysed the multiplex PCR reads using MiXCR and keeps one entry per CDR3 protein. Seen here are under 300,000 distinct CDR3 sequences, approximately 13% observed once, and the top ten hold 6.5% to 10%. Sequencing input: blood. These receptors all stem from a woman in her 40s with Graves' hyperthyroidism.

The chain links TRBV5-1 to TRBJ2-2; 10 nucleotides align to TRBD1. The CDR3 is made up of 14 amino acids. The V and J ends lost 7 bases and 3 bases, in that order; junction bases with no gene match: 3. Germline V gene lookup returns CDR1 SGHRS and CDR2 YFSETQ. DNA for the CDR3: TGCGCCAGCTCAGGACAGGGGGACACCGGGGAGCTGTTTTTT. Its protein product is CASSGQGDTGELFF.

This chain joins TRBV19 and TRBJ1-5, with TRBD1 identical over 10 bases. The V gene end was trimmed by 7 bases and the J gene end by 6 bases; junction bases not matched to a gene: 6. Germline CDR1 is LNHDA and CDR2 is SQIVND (reference sequence). The CDR3 sequence is 14 residues long. The DNA for the CDR3 is TGTGCCAGTACCGACAGGGGGCTGGCTCAGCCCCAGCATTTT. Protein sequence: CASTDRGLAQPQHF. The full variable domain, in which reference TRBV19 and TRBJ1-5 provide the parts outside the CDR3, is DGGITQSPKYLFRKEGQNVTLSCEQNLNHDAMYWYRQDPGQGLRLIYYSQIVNDFQKGDIAEGYSVSREKKESFPLTVTSAQKNPTAFYLCASTDRGLAQPQHFGDGTRLSIL.

As for this clonotype: Given a much more abundant clone one base away, this may be a read error. The CDR3 coding sequence is TGTGCCAGCAGTTCGAATACAGGTGCGCGTAATGAAAAACTGTTTTTT. Protein product: CASSSNTGARNEKLFF. The V call is TRBV12-3 or TRBV12-4, the J call TRBJ1-4, with TRBD1 as a possible D gene (5 bases). Deletions cut 4 bases from V and 4 bases from J, with 16 bases between. This CDR3 region has 16 residues.

This clonotype was found a few times. The V gene is TRBV3-1, the J gene TRBJ1-3; D is unclear. The V end was cut by 2 bases, the J end by 4 bases, with 6 bases between. CDR3 length equals 13 residues. Germline loops: CDR1 LGHDT, CDR2 YNNKEL (reference sequence). CDR3 nucleotide sequence: TGTGCCAGCAGCCAACCAGGCGGAAACACCATATATTTT. Protein product: CASSQPGGNTIYF.

This clonotype was counted only a few times. This chain connects TRBV7-9 to TRBJ1-4; 7 bases line up with TRBD1. Germline lookup yields CDR1 SEHNR and CDR2 FQNEAQ (reference sequence). The CDR3 sequence is 15 residues long. The V and J ends lost 4 bases and 6 bases, in that order; junction bases with no gene match: 8. CDR3 in amino acids: CASSSHRGRDEKLFF. The CDR3 DNA sequence: TGTGCCAGCAGCTCGCATAGGGGGCGAGATGAAAAACTGTTTTTT.

This clonotype appeared many times. The J gene is TRBJ1-3, the V gene TRBV27; D remains ambiguous. Trimming took off 7 bases at V and 1 base at J, with 11 bases between the two ends. CDR1 is MNHEY, CDR2 SMNVEV, per germline (reference sequence). The CDR3 runs to 14 residues. CDR3 bases: TGTGCCAGCAAGACTGCGGGATCTGGAAACACCATATATTTT. Protein: CASKTAGSGNTIYF.

The chain employs TRBV20-1 and TRBJ2-3, with 9 bases fitting TRBD2. The CDR3 is made up of 14 amino acids. Germline V gene data show CDR1 as DFQATT and CDR2 as SNEGSKA (reference sequence). The V segment lost 7 bases and the J segment 4 bases; nucleotides outside the gene matches: 9. CDR3 in amino acids: CSVARSGSADTQYF. In nucleotides, the CDR3 is TGCAGTGTTGCACGTAGCGGGAGTGCAGATACGCAGTATTTT.

The V and J genes are TRBV24-1 and TRBJ1-2, with D uncertain. Germline assignment: CDR1 KGHDR and CDR2 SFDVKD. This CDR3 has 14 amino acids. Trimming took 2 bases from V and 2 from J, leaving 8 bases between them. CDR3 protein: CATSDSAPNYGYTF. CDR3 sequence (DNA): TGTGCCACCAGTGATTCCGCCCCAAACTATGGCTACACCTTC.

The V and J genes are TRBV9 and TRBJ1-4; TRBD1 matches at 8 bases. Per the germline V gene, CDR1 is SGDLS and CDR2 is YYNGEE. V shed 3 bases, J shed 4 bases, and the junction held 5 bases outside the gene matches. This CDR3 comprises 15 residues. CDR3 in amino acids: CASSAGQGDNEKLFF. CDR3 coding DNA: TGTGCCAGCAGCGCTGGACAGGGAGATAATGAAAAACTGTTTTTT.

This clonotype was seen many times. The chain links TRBV7-3 to TRBJ2-3; no clear D gene. V was shortened by 5 bases and J by 2 bases, with 8 bases between the two germline ends. The length of the CDR3 is 13 residues. The germline V gene encodes CDR1 SGHTA and CDR2 FQGTGA. For the CDR3, the DNA is TGTGCCAGCAGCGCTTCGTACACAGATACGCAGTATTTT. Translation gives CASSASYTDTQYF.

Comments on this clonotype: Given a much more abundant clone one base away, this may be a read error. The rearrangement uses TRBV5-4 and TRBJ2-1; the D is unclear. CDR1 is SGHNT and CDR2 is YYREEE in the germline V gene (reference sequence). This CDR3 is built from 15 residues. The CDR3 bases are TGTGCCAGCAGCTTGGTCGCTGCCACTTACAATCAGCAGTTCTTC. Its protein product is CASSLVAATYNQQFF. Full variable domain (remainder filled in from reference TRBV5-4 and TRBJ2-1): ETGVTQSPTHLIKTRGQQVTLRCSSQSGHNTVSWYQQALGQGPQFIFQYYREEENGRGNFPPRFSGLQFPNYSSELNVNALELDDSALYLCASSLVAATYNQQFFGPGTRLTVL.

V is TRBV19 and J is TRBJ1-5; D is undetermined. This CDR3 contains 13 residues. Germline lookup yields CDR1 LNHDA and CDR2 SQIVND (reference sequence). With 5 bases removed from V and 4 bases from J, the gap between germline ends came to 9 bases. The CDR3 region has the DNA TGTGCCAGTAGTGGAGAGAGGAATCAGCCCCAGCATTTT. Its protein product is CASSGERNQPQHF.

This clonotype was detected ten times or more. This chain uses TRBV13 with TRBJ2-5; the D is unclear. Per the germline V gene, CDR1 is PRHDT and CDR2 is FYEKMQ (reference sequence). This CDR3 is 13 amino acids long. V was shortened by 0 bases and J by 5 bases, with 7 bases between the two germline ends. The CDR3 spells CASSLGLEETQYF. The CDR3, as DNA: TGTGCCAGCAGCTTAGGCCTTGAGGAGACCCAGTACTTC.

This clonotype was counted at least ten times. The gene calls are TRBV6-1 and TRBJ2-2; 7 positions match TRBD1. The trim removed 8 bases at V and 3 bases at J, leaving 6 bases unmatched. The CDR3 totals 14 residues. Germline V gene sequence: CDR1 MNHNS, CDR2 SASEGT. The CDR3 DNA follows: TGTGCCAGCGCACAGGGGAGTGACACCGGGGAGCTGTTTTTT. Translated, it gives CASAQGSDTGELFF.

This clonotype has a count of ten or more. The chain uses TRBV7-9 and TRBJ2-1, with 10 bases lining up with TRBD2. The J segment lost 5 bases and the V segment lost 4 bases, leaving 20 bases of the junction unmatched. The germline V gene encodes CDR1 SEHNR and CDR2 FQNEAQ (reference sequence). CDR3 size: 20 residues. For the CDR3, the DNA is TGTGCCAGCAGCTCCAACCGCCGATCACCGGGACTAGCGACCAACAATGAGCAGTTCTTC. As protein: CASSSNRRSPGLATNNEQFF.